The 2 T cell receptor beta chains presented below share a single source sample, sequenced in a study of T-cell reconstitution after alpha-beta-depleted transplantation in children. TCRbeta library preparation incorporated unique molecular identifiers. TCRdb passed the PCR reads through MiXCR, listing each CDR3 protein once. The sample carries around 400,000 distinct CDR3 sequences, just over 20% recorded once. The specimen was PBMCs from the stem cell graft donor, collected from the stem cell graft. Every receptor here comes from a human donor who donated a stem cell graft to a child with acute myeloid leukemia.

In its sample, this clonotype was seen a few times. The chain joins TRBV5-1 to TRBJ2-3; D call uncertain. V was cut by 3 bases and J by 8 bases, with 13 bases left in between. The germline gives CDR1 SGHRS, CDR2 YFSETQ. CDR3 length equals 13 residues. The CDR3 DNA follows: TGCGCCAGCAGCTCCGACATAGTAATTACGCAGTATTTT. This codes for CASSSDIVITQYF. Together with reference TRBV5-1 and TRBJ2-3, the CDR3 gives the full variable domain: KAGVTQTPRYLIKTRGQQVTLSCSPISGHRSVSWYQQTPGQGLQFLFEYFSETQRNKGNFPGRFSGRQFSNSRSEMNVSTLELGDSALYLCASSSDIVITQYFGPGTRLTVL.

The genes are TRBV4-3 and TRBJ1-2; D is possibly TRBD1 (5 bases). The germline CDR1 and CDR2 sequences are LGHNA and YSLEER. V was clipped by 11 bases and J by 4 bases, with 17 bases between them. This CDR3 spans 13 amino acids. CDR3: CAASQGQGYGYTF. CDR3 sequence (DNA): TGCGCCGCCAGCCAAGGCCAGGGCTATGGCTACACCTTC.